This TCR beta chain appears in the sequencing data of a study of cytomegalovirus exposure and HLA in healthy donors. Overall study results and limits: The study designated some 180 TCR beta chains cytomegalovirus-associated. Apparent HLA restriction characterized most CMV-associated TCR beta chains in a later analysis. Donors belonging to an Asian-associated ancestry cluster reportedly showed fewer N-insertions in productive TCRs than the roughly 700-donor mean, according to what a later analysis found.

PCR employed 60 Vbeta and 13 Jbeta primers. Assay: immunoSEQ multiplex PCR; the TCRdb copy retains only in-frame clones and omits some. This table has around 200,000 clones, 70% to 85% appearing once. For this clone: Its antigen is as yet unknown.

Between the trimmed V and J ends, which lost 3 bases and 1 base, there was a span of 15 bases. This CDR3 contains 15 residues. Looked up from germline, CDR1 is GTSNPN and CDR2 is SVGIG (reference sequence). The V call is TRBV30, the J call TRBJ1-1, with TRBD1 as a possible D gene (5 bases). Sample: PBMCs. This clonotype was sampled from a girl aged 2 to 10 in good health and CMV-seropositive. DNA of the CDR3: TGTGCCTGGAGCGGTCTCCTCAGGGAGAACACTGAAGCTTTCTTT. Its translation is CAWSGLLRENTEAFF.